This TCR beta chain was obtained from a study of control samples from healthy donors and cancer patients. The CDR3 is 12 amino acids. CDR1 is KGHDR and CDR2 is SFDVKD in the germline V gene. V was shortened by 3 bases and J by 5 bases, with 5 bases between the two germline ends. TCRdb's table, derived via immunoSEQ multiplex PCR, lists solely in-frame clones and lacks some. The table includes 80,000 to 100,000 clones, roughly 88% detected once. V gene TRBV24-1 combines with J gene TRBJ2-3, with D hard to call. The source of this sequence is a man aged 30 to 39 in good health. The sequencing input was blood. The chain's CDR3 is CATSDVLDTQYF. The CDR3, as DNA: TGTGCCACCAGTGATGTACTAGATACGCAGTATTTT.